This T cell receptor beta chain comes out of a study of identical twins. Study results and limitations: With monozygotic twins, out-of-frame TCR alpha sharing exceeded what models estimated.

Germline V gene sequence: CDR1 SGHRS, CDR2 YFSETQ. This CDR3 is built from 15 residues. V was cut by 2 bases and J by 3 bases, with 13 bases left in between. TCRdb itself ran the 5' RACE reads through MiXCR, one entry per CDR3 protein. The table lists a few hundred thousand distinct CDR3 sequences, around 9.7% of them singletons. This clonotype was counted many times. The antigen is not known. This sequence was found in a woman aged 45 to 65 in good health. The V and J genes are TRBV5-1 and TRBJ2-3, with D uncertain. Material for sequencing was naive T cells sorted from blood. CDR3 DNA: TGCGCCAGCAGCTTTGGCGGCCCAGCGACAGATACGCAGTATTTT. Residues: CASSFGGPATDTQYF. Drawing the rest from reference TRBV5-1 and TRBJ2-3, the complete variable domain is KAGVTQTPRYLIKTRGQQVTLSCSPISGHRSVSWYQQTPGQGLQFLFEYFSETQRNKGNFPGRFSGRQFSNSRSEMNVSTLELGDSALYLCASSFGGPATDTQYFGPGTRLTVL.